The 13 T cell receptor beta chains below were found in one sample sequenced in a study of blood T cell repertoires in COVID-19. The assay was immunoSEQ multiplex PCR, and TCRdb's table has in-frame clones only and misses some. This sample has approximately 340,000 clones; around 82% occur once, and the top ten carry 2.5% to 3%. The source material was peripheral blood. The source of these receptors is a young man with active or convalescent COVID-19.

This chain connects TRBV11-2 to TRBJ2-7; D might be TRBD2 (6 bases). CDR1 and CDR2 from the germline V gene are SGHAT and FQNNGV. V lost 4 bases and J 4 bases, leaving 17 bases between the germline ends. There are 15 residues in the CDR3. CDR3 sequence: CASSSGTSLQYEQYF. CDR3 sequence (DNA): TGTGCCAGCAGCTCCGGGACTTCCCTTCAGTACGAGCAGTACTTC.

The chain links TRBV29-1 to TRBJ2-3; D gene unclear. The CDR3 totals 12 residues. V gave up 2 bases and J gave up 3 bases, with 6 bases separating them. CDR1 and CDR2 from the germline V gene are SQVTM and ANQGSEA. The CDR3 DNA sequence: TGCAGCGTTGAAAGAGGAACAGATACGCAGTATTTT. Its protein product is CSVERGTDTQYF.

The rearrangement uses TRBV4-1 and TRBJ1-5; 8 bases align to TRBD1. Germline CDR1 is MGHRA and CDR2 is YSYEKL. This CDR3 is built from 15 residues. The trim removed 5 bases at V and 7 bases at J, leaving 10 bases unmatched. DNA of the CDR3: TGCGCCAGCAGCTACGGGACAGGAGGGAAACAGCCCCAGCATTTT. Translating gives CASSYGTGGKQPQHF.

CDR3 nucleotides: TGTGCCAGCAGCTGGGGGCTGCTGGCCGGGGAGCTGTTTTTT. It encodes CASSWGLLAGELFF. The chain combines TRBV5-6 with TRBJ2-2; tentatively, D is TRBD1 (6 bases). Germline V gives CDR1 SGHDT, CDR2 YYEEEE. This CDR3 has 14 residues. V lost 3 bases, J lost 6 bases, and 12 bases lay in between.

DNA for the CDR3: TGTGCCAGCAGTTTAGTAGGGGGGAACACTGAAGCTTTCTTT. Protein product: CASSLVGGNTEAFF. The V call is TRBV28, the J call TRBJ1-1; a weak D match, TRBD1 (6 bases). Germline lookup yields CDR1 MDHEN and CDR2 SYDVKM. This CDR3 spans 14 amino acids. The germline V and J ends were trimmed by 2 bases and 1 base, with 8 bases remaining between them. The full variable domain, its missing parts supplied by reference TRBV28 and TRBJ1-1, is DVKVTQSSRYLVKRTGEKVFLECVQDMDHENMFWYRQDPGLGLRLIYFSYDVKMKEKGDIPEGYSVSREKKERFSLILESASTNQTSMYLCASSLVGGNTEAFFGQGTRLTVV.

This clone has a single count. The chain couples TRBV3-1 (or the pseudogene TRBV3-2) to TRBJ1-6; no clear D gene. Germline-derived CDR1 and CDR2 are LGHDT and YNNKEL (reference sequence). The CDR3 runs 15 residues. Trimming took 3 bases from V and 3 from J, leaving 9 bases between them. For the CDR3, the DNA is TGTGCCAGCAGCCATGCACGGGACTATAATTCACCCCTCCACTTT. Amino acid sequence: CASSHARDYNSPLHF.

In its sample, this clone was seen a few times. This chain joins TRBV19 and TRBJ2-2; 7 bases are shared with TRBD1. The junction had 0 bases not matched to a gene; V was cut back by 1 base and J by 1 base. The V gene's germline CDR1 is LNHDA and CDR2 SQIVND (reference sequence). The CDR3 spans 15 residues. This CDR3 is CASSIGTGNTGELFF. CDR3 bases: TGTGCCAGTAGTATAGGGACAGGGAACACCGGGGAGCTGTTTTTT.

The chain employs TRBV28 and TRBJ2-6; 8 nucleotides line up with TRBD1. V was clipped by 4 bases and J by 4 bases; unmatched bases: 6. Germline V CDR1 and CDR2: MDHEN, SYDVKM. The CDR3 extends over 16 amino acids. CDR3: CASSWTGIGGANVLTF. The DNA of the CDR3 is TGTGCCAGCAGTTGGACAGGGATAGGCGGGGCCAACGTCCTGACTTTC. Using reference TRBV28 and TRBJ2-6 for the parts outside the CDR3, the full variable domain is DVKVTQSSRYLVKRTGEKVFLECVQDMDHENMFWYRQDPGLGLRLIYFSYDVKMKEKGDIPEGYSVSREKKERFSLILESASTNQTSMYLCASSWTGIGGANVLTFGAGSRLTVL.

The rearrangement links TRBV7-3 to TRBJ2-2, with D perhaps matching TRBD2 (6 bases). The V gene lost 6 bases and the J gene lost 4 bases, with 12 bases spanning the gap. Germline V lookup: CDR1 SGHTA, CDR2 FQGTGA. The CDR3 extends over 14 amino acids. The CDR3 loop is CASRRGGRTGELFF. In nucleotides, the CDR3 is TGTGCCAGCAGGCGGGGCGGGCGCACCGGGGAGCTGTTTTTT.

The V gene is TRBV7-2, the J gene TRBJ1-2; D is possibly TRBD1 (5 bases). The CDR3 is 15 residues long. The germline V gene encodes CDR1 SGHTA and CDR2 FQGNSA. The germline V and J ends were trimmed by 1 base and 3 bases, with 12 bases remaining between them. CDR3 DNA: TGTGCCAGCAGCTTAGGACAGCTACTCCACTATGGCTACACCTTC. This gives the protein CASSLGQLLHYGYTF.

V is TRBV30 and J is TRBJ1-3; unclear D gene. Germline assignment: CDR1 GTSNPN and CDR2 SVGIG (reference sequence). The CDR3 has 19 amino acids. With 4 bases removed from V and 0 bases from J, the gap between germline ends came to 25 bases. The CDR3 loop reads CAWTNFFNARRHSGNTIYF. The CDR3 DNA reads as TGTGCCTGGACGAACTTCTTCAACGCTAGGAGGCACTCTGGAAACACCATATATTTT.

V gene TRBV12-5 combines with J gene TRBJ2-2; 9 bases align to TRBD1. This CDR3 has 14 amino acids. Germline-derived CDR1 and CDR2 are LGHNT and FRNRAP. V was clipped by 7 bases and J by 6 bases; unmatched bases: 6. Written as DNA, the CDR3 is TGTGCTAGTGCACGGGACAGGGCGGCCGGGGAGCTGTTTTTT. It translates to CASARDRAAGELFF.

A few counts support this clone. CDR3 in amino acids: CASSTSGGLNTEAFF. CDR3 DNA sequence: TGTGCCAGCTCAACTTCCGGCGGCTTGAACACTGAAGCTTTCTTT. The chain combines TRBV18 with TRBJ1-1; D unresolved. This CDR3 is 15 amino acids long. The V gene's germline CDR1 is KGHSH and CDR2 LQKENI. Between the trimmed V and J ends, which lost 5 bases and 0 bases, there was a span of 13 bases.